Below, one T cell receptor beta chain is given with its context. Antigen specificity is unknown. The data were taken from a study of T-cell reconstitution after alpha-beta-depleted transplantation in children. Notes on the study in general: Some patients showed high day-60 TCRbeta diversity, which derived from surviving recipient T cells and thymic progenitors. Newly produced T cells mostly provided counts and TCRbeta diversity after one year, as hyperexpanded clones declined.

The TCRbeta library incorporated unique molecular identifiers. One entry per CDR3 protein results from TCRdb running MiXCR on the PCR reads. The sample yields hundreds of thousands of distinct CDR3 sequences, approximately 10% seen once. This clonotype was obtained from a male patient aged 2 to 9 who had a stem cell transplant for chronic granulomatous disease, so the T cells may come from the graft donor. Sequenced material: peripheral blood, taken 180 days after TCRalphabeta/CD19-depleted stem cell transplant.

CDR3 sequence reads: CASSGVSTDTQYF. CDR3 DNA sequence: TGTGCCAGCAGCGGGGTCAGCACAGATACGCAGTATTTT. V is TRBV28 and J is TRBJ2-3; TRBD2 might be the D (5 bases). Trimming removed 6 bases from V and 0 bases from J, with 7 bases in between. CDR1 and CDR2 (germline): MDHEN, SYDVKM. This CDR3 has 13 residues.